Following are 2 T cell receptor beta chains from one sample sequenced in a study of graft-versus-host responses after intestinal transplantation. The repertoire was sequenced with immunoSEQ multiplex PCR; TCRdb's copy has only in-frame clones and lacks some. The sample yields 70,000 to 95,000 clones, roughly 93% seen once. Their antigen targets remain unknown. The sample here was unstimulated CD8+ T cells sorted from spleen or lymph node cells, taken before transplant. The receptors stem from a human donor who was the organ donor for an intestinal transplant.

The chain joins TRBV7-6 to TRBJ2-1; TRBD1 matches 9 bases. V gave up 7 bases and J gave up 1 base; unmatched junction bases: 8. The CDR3 length is 16 residues. Germline values: CDR1 SGHVS, CDR2 FNYEAQ. For the CDR3, the DNA is TGTGCCAGCACCGTCACAGGGGGCGCGTCCTACAATGAGCAGTTCTTC. This encodes CASTVTGGASYNEQFF.

V usage is TRBV4-3 and J usage is TRBJ2-7, with unresolved D. CDR1 and CDR2 from the germline V gene are LGHNA and YSLEER. Trimming shortened V by 0 bases and J by 3 bases, and 12 bases separated the two germline ends. This CDR3 comprises 15 residues. In DNA form, the CDR3 reads TGCGCCAGCAGCCAAGATGGCCCGTGGAGCTACGAGCAGTACTTC. It translates to CASSQDGPWSYEQYF.